Listed below are T cell receptor beta chains from one sample, sequenced in a study of STAT5B mutations in CD4+ large granular lymphocyte leukemia. TCRdb's copy holds only in-frame clones and misses some; the assay was immunoSEQ multiplex PCR. The sample has approximately 24,000 clones, more than 60% seen once; the top ten hold 0.35% to 0.45%. Sequenced material: CD4+ T cells from blood buffy coats. The receptors shown here come from a human donor in good health. The CDR3 runs from the conserved cysteine through the conserved F or W. D genes are given only for firm matches. Clone sizes are given selectively: once, few, many, or a class where the clone is expanded.

J,D,V,size,DNA,CDR3
TRBJ1-6,TRBD1,TRBV27,few,TGTGCCAGCAGTCCCACGGGACAGGCGAGGAATTCACCCCTCCACTTT,CASSPTGQARNSPLHF
TRBJ2-2,.,TRBV5-1,.,TGCGCCAGCAGCCGGGACCTATACAGAGTCACCGGGGAGCTGTTTTTT,CASSRDLYRVTGELFF
TRBJ2-2,TRBD1,TRBV27,.,TGTGCCAGCAGTTCCGGGACAGGGTGGACCGGGGAGCTGTTTTTT,CASSSGTGWTGELFF
TRBJ2-7,.,TRBV5-1,.,TGCGCCAGCAGCTTGCTCCCGCCTACGACAGGAGTCTACGAGCAGTACTTC,CASSLLPPTTGVYEQYF
TRBJ2-1,.,TRBV6-5,.,TGTGCCAGCAAAGACTCCGGCTCCTACAATGAGCAGTTCTTC,CASKDSGSYNEQFF
TRBJ2-5,.,TRBV19,.,TGTGCCAGTAGTATAGACGGGGGAAAACAAGAGACCCAGTACTTC,CASSIDGGKQETQYF
TRBJ2-7,.,TRBV5-4,.,TGTGCCAGCAGCCGAACTGGTCGGACAGAAAACTACGAGCAGTACTTC,CASSRTGRTENYEQYF
TRBJ2-5,.,TRBV7-2,once,TGTGCCAGCAGCCTCCAGTGGTACCAAGAGACCCAGTACTTC,CASSLQWYQETQYF
TRBJ1-2,.,TRBV6-5,.,TGTGCCAGCAGTCGAACTCGGGTGACCATCTATGGCTACACCTTC,CASSRTRVTIYGYTF
TRBJ2-7,TRBD2,TRBV5-1,.,TGCGCCAGCAGCCGTTTTCAGGTCGGGGGGGCGTACGAGCAGTACTTC,CASSRFQVGGAYEQYF
TRBJ2-7,.,TRBV5-1,.,TGCGCCAGCAGCCGCGGGGGCACAGGGTATAGCAACGAGCAGTACTTC,CASSRGGTGYSNEQYF
TRBJ1-4,.,TRBV9,.,TGTGCCAGCAGCGCCTACGGGTCTAATGAAAAACTGTTTTTT,CASSAYGSNEKLFF
TRBJ2-7,TRBD2,TRBV9,.,TGTGCCAGCAGCGTAGGGAGCGGGGGTATCTACGAGCAGTACTTC,CASSVGSGGIYEQYF
TRBJ1-6,.,TRBV5-1,.,TGCGCCAGCAGCTTGGCCGCGGGGGCGGGTAATTCACCCCTCCACTTT,CASSLAAGAGNSPLHF
TRBJ2-1,.,TRBV28,.,TGTGCCAGCATAAGTCCCCTAGGGGACTGGAATGAGCAGTTCTTC,CASISPLGDWNEQFF
TRBJ2-7,.,TRBV2,.,TGTGCCAGCAGGCCACAGACAGTACTACTGTACTTC,CASRPQTVLLYF
TRBJ2-7,.,TRBV2,.,TGTGCCAGCAGCCGAGGCCGGCTTTCCGCCTACGAGCAGTACTTC,CASSRGRLSAYEQYF
TRBJ2-1,.,TRBV5-1,few,TGCGCCAGCAGCTTGGATTGGGGGTCCTACAATGAGCAGTTCTTC,CASSLDWGSYNEQFF
TRBJ2-2,.,TRBV11-3,.,TGTGCCAGCAGCCCGTTTAATGGCACCGGGGAGCTGTTTTTT,CASSPFNGTGELFF
TRBJ2-3,.,TRBV7-8,.,TGTGCCAGCAGCTTAGACCAGACCACAGATACGCAGTATTTT,CASSLDQTTDTQYF
TRBJ2-2,.,TRBV5-1,.,TGCGCCAGCAGCTTGGTTGTAGGCGGGGAGCTGTTTTTT,CASSLVVGGELFF
TRBJ2-1,TRBD2,TRBV25-1,once,TGTGCCAGCAGTGAACCCGGGACTCGGGGGGATGAGCAGTTCTTC,CASSEPGTRGDEQFF
TRBJ1-2,TRBD1,TRBV2,.,TGTGCCAGCAGTGAACAGGTGACAGGGAGTGAATATGGCTACACCTTC,CASSEQVTGSEYGYTF
TRBJ2-1,.,TRBV5-1,.,TGCGCCAGCAGCTTGGAGTTGCAGGGAGGATCCGATGAGCAGTTCTTC,CASSLELQGGSDEQFF
TRBJ1-5,TRBD1,TRBV2,.,TGTGCCAGCAGTCCGGACAGGGGGAGACAGCCCCAGCATTTT,CASSPDRGRQPQHF
TRBJ2-7,.,TRBV7-6,few,TGTGCCAGCAGCTTAGGGGCCGGACCTCGGGACGAGCAGTACTTC,CASSLGAGPRDEQYF
TRBJ2-1,.,TRBV4-2,.,TGTGCCAGCAGCCAGTTAAATGAGCAGTTCTTC,CASSQLNEQFF
TRBJ2-7,.,TRBV5-6,few,TGTGCCAGCAGCTTTGGAGGGAGGAGCTCCTACGAGCAGTACTTC,CASSFGGRSSYEQYF
TRBJ2-3,.,TRBV11-2,.,TGTGCCAGCAGCTTAGGAAGGGGGGCTGGCACAGATACGCAGTATTTT,CASSLGRGAGTDTQYF
TRBJ1-6,.,TRBV28,.,TGTGCCAGCAGCTGGGGGGGGGATCATTCACCCCTCCACTTT,CASSWGGDHSPLHF
TRBJ1-5,.,TRBV28,.,TGTGCCAGCAACCGATGGGGGGATCAGCCCCAGCATTTT,CASNRWGDQPQHF
TRBJ2-7,.,TRBV5-6,.,TGTGCCAGCAGCTTGGCCGGACACGGAATTTCCTACGAGCAGTACTTC,CASSLAGHGISYEQYF
TRBJ2-3,.,TRBV11-3,.,TGTGCCAGCAGCTTAAATCAGGGTTCGGAAGATACGCAGTATTTT,CASSLNQGSEDTQYF
TRBJ2-7,.,TRBV7-9,few,TGTGCCACCGGGGACGGGAGCTACGAGCAGTACTTC,CATGDGSYEQYF
TRBJ2-2,.,TRBV9,.,TGTGCCAGCAGCGTAGTGCCCGGGGTCGGGGAGCTGTTTTTT,CASSVVPGVGELFF
TRBJ2-1,.,TRBV9,.,TGTGCCAGCAGCGTAGAAGAGAGGCACAATGAGCAGTTCTTC,CASSVEERHNEQFF
TRBJ2-3,TRBD1,TRBV2,few,TGTGCCAGCAAACAGGGGGTTGGCACAGATACGCAGTATTTT,CASKQGVGTDTQYF
TRBJ1-1,TRBD1,TRBV7-2,.,TGTGCCAGCAGCCTACAGGGGGCGGGGACTGAAGCTTTCTTT,CASSLQGAGTEAFF
TRBJ1-1,.,TRBV28,.,TGTGCCAGCAGTTTCCTGCGGTTGAACACTGAAGCTTTCTTT,CASSFLRLNTEAFF
TRBJ1-6,.,TRBV25-1,.,TGTGCCAGCAGTGAATCGTGGACCCTCCACTTT,CASSESWTLHF
TRBJ2-4,TRBD2,TRBV28,.,TGTGCCAGCAGTCCGAGGACTAGCGGAGAGGGCATTCAGTACTTC,CASSPRTSGEGIQYF
TRBJ1-1,.,TRBV5-4,.,TGTGCCAGCAGCAACGACCTACAAGGCCCTAGGGGTGAAGCTTTCTTT,CASSNDLQGPRGEAFF
TRBJ1-2,.,TRBV19,.,TGTGCCAGTAGCGCTCGAAGGCAGGGTCATGGCTACACCTTC,CASSARRQGHGYTF
TRBJ1-2,TRBD1,TRBV28,.,TGTGCCAGCAGTAGACAGACAGGGGGCGGTGGCTACACCTTC,CASSRQTGGGGYTF
TRBJ2-5,.,TRBV6-5,once,TGTGCCGCTGGGGTGTACCAAGAGACCCAGTACTTC,CAAGVYQETQYF
TRBJ2-1,.,TRBV6-6,once,TGTGCCAGCAGAGGGGTAGGGTCCTACAATGAGCAGTTCTTC,CASRGVGSYNEQFF
TRBJ2-3,.,TRBV7-3,.,TGTGCCAGCAGCTTGTCGGGACTTAACACAGATACGCAGTATTTT,CASSLSGLNTDTQYF
TRBJ2-3,.,TRBV5-6,.,TGTGCCAGCACCGACCCGTCGGCAGATACGCAGTATTTT,CASTDPSADTQYF
TRBJ1-5,.,TRBV7-8,once,TGTGCCAGCAGCTTAGAGGGACGGGGCAATCAGCCCCAGCATTTT,CASSLEGRGNQPQHF